This T cell receptor beta chain was observed in a study of tissue T cells after allogeneic stem cell transplantation. Study results and caveats: Anatomically similar tissues had similar TCR repertoires within each patient.

Method: immunoSEQ multiplex PCR; TCRdb's copy keeps in-frame clones and lacks some. In the table there are thousands of clones, about 42% of which are singletons. For this clone: Its cognate antigen is unknown. Germline and genes: mouse. The read stops 1 residue short of the end of the CDR3; the missing end is completed from the germline J gene.

The time point here: mouse harvest day 14 after allogeneic transplant. Tail vein injection delivered 10^7 T-cell-depleted bone marrow cells and 10^6 splenic CD5+ T cells. Tissues came from B6→BALB/c major-mismatch GVHD mice at day 7 or 14. In germline, CDR1 is KGHTA, CDR2 FQNQQP. The CDR3 consists of 14 residues. The sample comprised gut tissue. This TCR derives from a female BALB/c mouse given C57BL/6 T cells with graft-versus-host disease after an allogeneic hematopoietic cell transplant. This rearrangement joins TRBV23 to TRBJ2-2. The CDR3 region is CSSSQERNTGQLYF. The CDR3 bases that were read are TGCTCCAGCAGTCAAGAGAGAAACACCGGGCAGCTCTAC. Drawing the rest from reference TRBV23 and TRBJ2-2, the complete variable domain is DAAVTQKPRYLIKMKGQEAEMKCIPEKGHTAVFWYQQKQSKELKFLIYFQNQQPLDQIDMVKERFSAVCPSSSLCSLGIRTCEAEDSALYLCSSSQERNTGQLYFGEGSKLTVL.